This entry features one T cell receptor beta chain sequence. Its antigen is unidentified. TCRdb redid the calling of the RT-PCR reads with MiXCR, one entry per CDR3 protein. Seen here are about 830,000 distinct CDR3 sequences, around 18% observed once, and the top ten hold approximately 11%. The data stem from a study of response to subunit inactivated influenza vaccine. Findings of the study overall: After each seasonal influenza vaccination, few new T cells are recruited, the authors suggested.

The CDR3 totals 16 residues. Between the trimmed V and J ends, which lost 0 bases and 2 bases, there was a span of 11 bases. Per germline, CDR1 LGHNA and CDR2 YSLEER. The input for sequencing was PBMCs from blood, taken 4 to 6 days after vaccination. The chain recombines TRBV4-3 with TRBJ2-1; possibly TRBD1 for D (5 bases). The sequence came from a man between 45 and 60 years old who received an inactivated influenza vaccine. CDR3 region: CASSQEGRKAYNEQFF. DNA of the CDR3: TGCGCCAGCAGCCAAGAGGGGCGGAAGGCCTACAATGAGCAGTTCTTC.